This T cell receptor (beta chain) was retrieved from a study of regulatory T cells in long-lasting Graves disease (dated by TCRdb to about 2021). In the study overall: Newly diagnosed Graves' disease patients had taken antithyroid drugs for less than 3 months. A total of 35 or so samples were covered by TCR sequencing, comprising roughly 13 persistent and 20 or so newly diagnosed Graves' disease patients. The study was conducted in China and was registered as a clinical trial. Persistent Graves' disease patients were compared with newly diagnosed Graves' disease patients by peripheral blood TCR sequencing and RNA sequencing. Here is what the overall study found, with its caveats: TRBV28, TRBJ1-2 and TRBJ2-5 were preferentially used in persistent disease, while TRBV20-1 and TRBJ2-1 were favored in newly diagnosed disease. More public clonotypes were shared among persistent patients (roughly 3,000) than among newly diagnosed patients (approximately 1,000). Only the TCR beta chain was sequenced and analyzed. Peripheral blood alone was examined, since thyroid tissue, which constituted the primary lesion, could not be accessed. The small sample size was acknowledged by the authors as a limitation that may reduce accuracy. Compared with newly diagnosed patients, patients with persistent Graves' disease had lower TCR Shannon entropy and fewer highly expanded clones, which suggests clonal expansion.

This specimen's time point label, interpreted: newly diagnosed GD, antithyroid drugs for less than 3 months. For both TCR sequencing and RNA sequencing, RNA was extracted from PBMCs using TRIzol. The diagnosis of Graves' disease was made according to American Thyroid Association guidelines. The patients came from an endocrinology department in Xi'an, China. Each patient gave approximately 10 milliliters of peripheral blood, collected in an EDTA anticoagulant tube. Ficoll Paque Plus density gradient separation was used to isolate PBMCs, and no further T cell sorting was done. An Agilent 2100 Bioanalyzer and agarose gel were used to check RNA quality, and a NanoDrop 2000 was used to measure RNA concentration. With respect to this clonotype: Its binding antigen is unknown. No qualities accompany the bases; no much larger clone lies one base away.

From its cysteine to its phenylalanine, the CDR3 spans 13 amino acids. The read is trimmed to its CDR3 DNA, 39 bases read in frame from base 1. V is cut by 0 bases and J by 5 bases, and the space between the germline ends is 8 bases. CDR1 and CDR2 are drawn from the germline V gene: MNHEY, SVGAGI. Libraries were prepared through multiplex PCR. Sequencing used an Illumina HiSeq 4000. TCR beta libraries were built with iRepertoire HTBI primers and Arm-PCR amplification of CDR3 regions. Before sequencing, the PCR products went through gel purification. Turning to the authors' computational methods: A total of around 66 TRBV and 14 TRBJ segments were identified across samples and were used for gene usage analysis of CDR3 amino acid clonotypes. Filtered high-quality paired reads were merged into contigs using COPE and FqMerger. BLAST was used to align contigs to the IMGT TRBV, TRBD and TRBJ reference genes, and CDR3 was defined following IMGT. Any clonotype with a frequency above 0.1% was counted as a highly expanded clone. Repertoire diversity was measured by Shannon entropy, and V-J evenness by the Gini coefficient. Clonotypes shared by more than one individual were considered public. TCRdb applied fastp at Q25 and MiXCR to the public reads, then kept only in-frame beta chains. Every distinct CDR3 protein forms one entry, paired with its most common genes and DNA. TCRdb, not the original authors, processed these V and J calls. The sample includes some 410,000 distinct CDR3 sequences, with around 17% observed a single time. Clones ranked in the top ten supply over 8.5% of the sample.

The same specimen was also included in a second study, on T cells in Graves' hyperthyroidism and ophthalmopathy. From the second report: Graves' hyperthyroidism was defined as stable when no progression to ophthalmopathy occurred over 18 months of follow-up. Hyperthyroidism patients were newly diagnosed, with disease duration under 2 months, and aged 18 to 65 years. Patients with uncontrolled infections, other autoimmune diseases, pregnancy or lactation were excluded. Clinical symptoms, serum thyroxine and TRAb, thyroid ultrasound, and orbital computed tomography formed the basis for the diagnoses. The TCR CDR3 was subjected to a first round of RT-PCR using the HTBI primer set and the Qiagen OneStep RT-PCR kit. Most expanded thyroid clonotypes (frequency above 0.001) were also detected in blood, suggesting blood repertoires may reflect thyroid immune responses. Ophthalmopathy was separated from stable hyperthyroidism by a 13 V-J signature model, with around 90% sensitivity and about 81% specificity obtained in cross-validation and 80%/75% obtained in testing. In validation, the model predicted progression to ophthalmopathy a median of roughly 6.2 months before onset, with approximately 70% sensitivity and nearly 75% specificity. To identify distinguishing TCR V-J signatures, a discovery cohort of around 100 patients was used, comprising 43 with Graves' ophthalmopathy and around 60 with stable Graves' hyperthyroidism. An independent validation cohort of 18 to 20 hyperthyroidism patients and roughly 16 patients who later progressed to ophthalmopathy tested prospective prediction of ophthalmopathy. The roughly 90 discovery patients were divided at random into training and test sets in a 7:3 ratio. In six Graves' hyperthyroidism patients, the study also compared T-cell repertoires from thyroid tissue with T-cell repertoires from blood. Once sampling was done, hyperthyroidism patients were given methimazole at a starting dose of 30 mg daily, whereas ophthalmopathy patients were given high-dose intravenous methylprednisolone. Libraries were constructed in a second round of multiplex PCR, after which size selection and purification were carried out. Libraries were sequenced paired-end with 100 bp reads on an Illumina HiSeq2000. SOAPnuke was used to process the raw data, removing reads that contained adapters or uncalled bases, had a mean Phred below 15, or lacked an exact match to the constant primer or identifier. COPE v1.2.5 was used to merge high-quality paired reads, and clonotypes were defined as unique nucleotide sequences. Clonotypes were aligned to IMGT TRBV, TRBD and TRBJ reference segments using MiTCR v1.1. Analysis was restricted to V-J combinations with a frequency above 0.0001, which covered over 98% of repertoires. A TCS score was defined as the ratio between F50 (clonal expansion) and ExV (chaos), using BLOSUM62-based TCRdist between CDR3 peptides within each V-J. Welch's t-statistics and random forest reduced around 510 V-J features to 13, which were used in a naive Bayes classifier (R e1071). Sample size was not statistically predetermined, and investigators were not blinded to group allocation. The paper describes TCR Vbeta CDR3 sequencing of 120 to 150 peripheral blood samples, made up of some 42 ophthalmopathy patients, 70 to 75 hyperthyroidism patients and 17 progressor patients.

The specimen comprised peripheral blood mononuclear cells (PBMCs), sampled at new diagnosis, from a patient treated with antithyroid drugs. The rearranged chain carries TRBV6-5 and TRBJ2-7; the D gene cannot be resolved beyond TRBD1 or TRBD2, each matching 6 bases. This TCR was recovered from a woman in her twenties or thirties with Graves disease. Donor details come from another sample of the same person, matched by shared clones. Here the CDR3 is given as CASSYSRGDEQYF. The nucleotides read TGTGCCAGCAGTTACTCGAGGGGGGACGAGCAGTACTTC.